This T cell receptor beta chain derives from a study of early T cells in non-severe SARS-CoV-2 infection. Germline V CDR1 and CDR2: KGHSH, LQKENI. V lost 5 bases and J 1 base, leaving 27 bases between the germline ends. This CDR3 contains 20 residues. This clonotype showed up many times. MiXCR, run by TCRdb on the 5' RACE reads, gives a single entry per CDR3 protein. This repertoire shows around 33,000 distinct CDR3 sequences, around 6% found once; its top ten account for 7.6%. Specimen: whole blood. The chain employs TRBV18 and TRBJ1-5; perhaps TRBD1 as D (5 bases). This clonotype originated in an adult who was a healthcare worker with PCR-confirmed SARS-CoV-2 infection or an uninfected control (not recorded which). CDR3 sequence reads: CASSMGEDTLSRGSNQPQHF. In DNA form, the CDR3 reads TGTGCCAGCTCAATGGGCGAGGACACCCTCTCCCGGGGAAGCAATCAGCCCCAGCATTTT.